Reported below is one TCR beta chain. It was during active infection that Seattle patients were enrolled and then longitudinally followed. The data derive from a study of blood T cell repertoires in COVID-19. Germline CDR1 reads SNHLY; CDR2 reads FYNNEI. CDR3 length: 13 amino acids. The V gene lost 6 bases and the J gene lost 2 bases, with 5 bases spanning the gap. Measured with immunoSEQ multiplex PCR; TCRdb has only the in-frame clones, and not every one. The sample has some 70,000 clones, approximately 80% seen once. The rearrangement joins TRBV2 to TRBJ2-6, with D hard to call. The specimen was peripheral blood. This clonotype was sampled from a man in his sixties with COVID-19, enrolled during active disease. CDR3 amino acids: CASSYAGANVLTF. As DNA, the CDR3 is TGTGCCAGCAGCTACGCTGGGGCCAACGTCCTGACTTTC. The full variable domain, rest sourced from reference TRBV2 and TRBJ2-6, is EPEVTQTPSHQVTQMGQEVILRCVPISNHLYFYWYRQILGQKVEFLVSFYNNEISEKSEIFDDQFSVERPDGSNFTLKIRSTKLEDSAMYFCASSYAGANVLTFGAGSRLTVL.